The T cell receptor (beta chain) under discussion was sequenced for a study of OX40 agonist ivuxolimab in advanced cancers. Study overall: Treatment of patients was with ivuxolimab, an agonistic anti-OX40 (CD134) antibody. Hepatocellular carcinoma, melanoma, renal cell or head and neck cancer occurred in dose-escalation patients.

Broader study findings: Expanded clones were, on average, more numerous in CD8+ T cells than in CD4+.

The germline V gene has CDR1 LGHNA and CDR2 YNFKEQ. V lost 3 bases and J lost 5; bases outside the gene matches: 2. This CDR3 comprises 14 residues. This clone was found a few times. The antigen remains unidentified. Patients with autoimmune history or systemic immunosuppression were excluded. Produced via immunoSEQ multiplex PCR; TCRdb's table is partial and in-frame only. The table records approximately 46,000 clones, roughly 80% of them present only once. This material consisted of CD4+ or CD8+ T cells sorted from blood, taken in a trial of the OX40 agonist ivuxolimab. This receptor was obtained from an adult with an advanced solid tumor such as melanoma, head and neck, liver or kidney cancer. V gene TRBV4-2 combines with J gene TRBJ2-5; 11 bases fit TRBD2. This chain's CDR3 is CASSQGLAVETQYF. The CDR3 coding sequence is TGTGCCAGCAGCCAGGGACTAGCGGTCGAGACCCAGTACTTC.